One and the same sample provided the 30 T cell receptor beta chains below, sequenced in a study of blood T cell repertoires in COVID-19. Method: immunoSEQ multiplex PCR; TCRdb's copy keeps in-frame clones and lacks some. The sample carries under 250,000 clones, around 90% recorded once. The specimen was PBMCs or T cells enriched from blood (not recorded which). These receptors came from a woman under 40 who had been exposed to COVID-19.

This chain connects TRBV5-1 to TRBJ1-1; the match to TRBD1 covers 7 bases. CDR3 size: 15 residues. With V trimmed by 3 bases and J by 3 bases, 8 bases remained unmatched. The V gene's germline CDR1 is SGHRS and CDR2 YFSETQ. CDR3 protein: CASSSIPGQYTEAFF. For the CDR3, the DNA is TGCGCCAGCAGCTCGATACCGGGACAGTACACTGAAGCTTTCTTT.

This clone was seen only once. The chain is built from TRBV5-1 and TRBJ1-2; no reliable D call. The CDR3 has 13 amino acids. V gave up 0 bases and J gave up 8 bases, with 11 bases separating them. Germline V gene sequence: CDR1 SGHRS, CDR2 YFSETQ. The CDR3 region has the DNA TGCGCCAGCAGCTTGGGGGTGGAGAGCGGCTACACCTTC. This translates into CASSLGVESGYTF. The complete variable domain, with remaining parts taken from reference TRBV5-1 and TRBJ1-2, reads KAGVTQTPRYLIKTRGQQVTLSCSPISGHRSVSWYQQTPGQGLQFLFEYFSETQRNKGNFPGRFSGRQFSNSRSEMNVSTLELGDSALYLCASSLGVESGYTFGSGTRLTVV.

The chain combines TRBV4-2 with TRBJ2-3; 9 nucleotides align to TRBD2. This CDR3 comprises 15 residues. Germline values: CDR1 LGHNA, CDR2 YNFKEQ. Trimming at V came to 0 bases and at J to 5 bases, leaving 3 bases not matched to a gene. The CDR3, as DNA: TGTGCCAGCAGCCAAGAGTGGCGGGAGGGAGATACGCAGTATTTT. Translation gives CASSQEWREGDTQYF.

This clone was found once. The chain has TRBV7-2 and TRBJ2-7; D uncertain. Germline V gene lookup returns CDR1 SGHTA and CDR2 FQGNSA. The CDR3 is made up of 13 amino acids. Trimming removed 0 bases at V and 6 bases at J, with 9 bases between. The CDR3: CASSLAHSLEQYF. The CDR3 DNA is TGTGCCAGCAGCTTAGCTCACAGCCTCGAGCAGTACTTC.

The chain recombines TRBV5-5 with TRBJ1-2; tentatively, D is TRBD1 (6 bases). The V end was cut by 1 base, the J end by 5 bases, with 15 bases between. Germline V CDR1 and CDR2: SGHKS, YYEKEE (reference sequence). The CDR3 has 15 residues. The CDR3 DNA is TGTGCCAGCAGCTTGTTACAGGGACTAGGGTATGGCTACACCTTC. Amino acids: CASSLLQGLGYGYTF.

This clone was seen a few times. J is TRBJ2-7 and V is TRBV5-5; 7 positions agree with TRBD1. The J segment lost 3 bases and the V segment lost 3 bases, leaving 3 bases of the junction unmatched. Germline CDR1 reads SGHKS; CDR2 reads YYEKEE (reference sequence). There are 13 residues in the CDR3. CDR3 protein: CASSSNRGYEQYF. The CDR3 DNA reads as TGTGCCAGCAGCTCTAACAGGGGCTACGAGCAGTACTTC.

This rearrangement joins TRBV3-1 (or the pseudogene TRBV3-2) to TRBJ2-7; 9 bases match TRBD1. The CDR3 is 14 amino acids. The V and J ends lost 1 base and 5 bases, in that order; junction bases with no gene match: 3. Germline values: CDR1 LGHDT, CDR2 YNNKEL (reference sequence). CDR3: CASSQGTGVDEQYF. CDR3 nucleotides: TGTGCCAGCAGCCAAGGGACAGGGGTTGACGAGCAGTACTTC.

The chain employs TRBV18 and TRBJ2-5; D possibly corresponds to TRBD1 (5 bases). Germline V gene data show CDR1 as KGHSH and CDR2 as LQKENI. The CDR3 consists of 13 residues. V was trimmed by 4 bases and J by 3 bases, leaving 9 bases between them. The CDR3: CASSQFREETQYF. The CDR3 DNA reads TGTGCCAGCTCACAATTCAGGGAAGAGACCCAGTACTTC.

This chain links TRBV5-6 with TRBJ1-2; no definite D call. Germline V CDR1 and CDR2: SGHDT, YYEEEE. The CDR3 consists of 12 residues. Trimming shortened V by 0 bases and J by 7 bases, and 7 bases separated the two germline ends. CDR3 nucleotides: TGTGCCAGCAGCTTGGCTTCGGGTGGCTACACCTTC. Its protein product is CASSLASGGYTF.

The CDR3 sequence: CASSLVGTRSWGEQFF. As DNA, the CDR3 is TGTGCCAGCAGCTTGGTGGGGACTAGGTCTTGGGGTGAGCAGTTCTTC. The V gene is TRBV5-4, the J gene TRBJ2-1, with 8 bases identical to TRBD2. This CDR3 has 16 residues. The germline V gene encodes CDR1 SGHNT and CDR2 YYREEE (reference sequence). V lost 0 bases to trimming and J lost 9 bases; unmatched junction nucleotides: 11. The whole variable domain, filled in from reference TRBV5-4 and TRBJ2-1, reads ETGVTQSPTHLIKTRGQQVTLRCSSQSGHNTVSWYQQALGQGPQFIFQYYREEENGRGNFPPRFSGLQFPNYSSELNVNALELDDSALYLCASSLVGTRSWGEQFFGPGTRLTVL.

The V gene is TRBV29-1, the J gene TRBJ2-5, with 8 bases aligning to TRBD2. Germline CDR1 SQVTM, CDR2 ANQGSEA. The CDR3 runs 11 residues. V dropped 7 bases and J dropped 4; count of bases not matched to a gene: 2. CDR3 amino acids: CSARGGETQYF. The CDR3 DNA reads TGCAGCGCTCGGGGGGGAGAGACCCAGTACTTC.

The V and J genes are TRBV5-1 and TRBJ2-7; D gene ambiguous. This CDR3 region has 13 residues. V dropped 0 bases and J dropped 5 bases, with 9 bases sitting between them. The germline V gene encodes CDR1 SGHRS and CDR2 YFSETQ. The CDR3 DNA is TGCGCCAGCAGCTTGGGGGCCCTTGACGAGCAGTACTTC. Its protein is CASSLGALDEQYF.

A word on this clone: This CDR3 is missing its conserved last phenylalanine or tryptophan, likely due to a read error. It is unclear where the CDR3 begins or ends on the DNA, so no DNA is shown, and the CDR3 is as TCRdb lists it. The V gene is TRBV2, the J gene TRBJ1-1. The CDR3 length is 14 residues, termini included. CDR1 and CDR2 (germline): SNHLY, FYNNEI. The CDR3 sequence: CARQYDFTNRVIFY.

This chain uses TRBV18 with TRBJ1-1, with D hard to call. The V and J ends lost 1 base and 7 bases respectively, with 10 bases between them. In germline, CDR1 is KGHSH, CDR2 LQKENI. The CDR3 covers 13 residues. The CDR3 here is CASSPQGDGEAFF. The CDR3 nucleotides read TGTGCCAGCTCACCACAGGGAGACGGTGAAGCTTTCTTT.

The J gene is TRBJ2-7, the V gene TRBV29-1, with a possible D match to TRBD1 (6 bases). V lost 4 bases, J lost 4 bases, and 8 bases lay in between. Germline V gene lookup returns CDR1 SQVTM and CDR2 ANQGSEA. The CDR3 is made up of 11 amino acids. The CDR3 spells CSVGQAYEQYF. DNA for the CDR3: TGCAGCGTTGGACAGGCGTACGAGCAGTACTTC.

The genes are TRBV5-1 and TRBJ2-7, with D possibly TRBD1 on 6 matching bases. The CDR3 is 14 residues long. From germline, CDR1 is SGHRS and CDR2 YFSETQ. Trimming removed 3 bases at V and 3 bases at J, with 13 bases between. CDR3 residues: CASSSGQLNYEQYF. The CDR3 DNA is TGCGCCAGCAGCTCCGGACAGCTAAACTACGAGCAGTACTTC.

The chain uses TRBV19 and TRBJ1-1; 7 nucleotides line up with TRBD1. The CDR3 loop spans 14 amino acids. V was pared by 2 bases and J by 5 bases, with 5 bases of the junction left unmatched. Germline V gene sequence: CDR1 LNHDA, CDR2 SQIVND (reference sequence). CDR3 region: CASSIRGPGTEAFF. Here the CDR3 DNA reads TGTGCCAGTAGTATAAGGGGGCCAGGGACTGAAGCTTTCTTT.

The CDR3: CASSPVGGQGANEQFF. The CDR3 bases are TGCGCCAGCAGCCCCGTGGGTGGACAGGGGGCGAATGAGCAGTTCTTC. The V and J genes are TRBV5-1 and TRBJ2-1; 11 positions match TRBD1. V shed 4 bases, J shed 7 bases, and the junction held 10 bases outside the gene matches. The CDR3 consists of 16 residues. Germline assignment: CDR1 SGHRS and CDR2 YFSETQ.

Only one count was recorded for this clone. The rearrangement joins TRBV18 to TRBJ2-3; 7 bases map to TRBD2. V lost 3 bases to trimming and J lost 1 base; unmatched junction nucleotides: 4. The CDR3 consists of 15 residues. Germline V CDR1 and CDR2: KGHSH, LQKENI. The CDR3 region is CASSPTSVGTDTQYF. The CDR3 DNA follows: TGTGCCAGCTCACCTACTAGCGTTGGCACAGATACGCAGTATTTT.

The chain has TRBV12-3 or TRBV12-4 and TRBJ2-1; D gene ambiguous. Trimming took 1 base from V and 9 from J, leaving 7 bases between them. The CDR3 extends over 12 amino acids. In DNA form, the CDR3 reads TGTGCCAGCAGTTTAGAGTCTACTGAGCAGTTCTTC. It yields the protein CASSLESTEQFF.

The chain links TRBV10-3 to TRBJ1-1; D not certain. Between the trimmed V and J ends, which lost 3 bases and 0 bases, there was a span of 8 bases. Germline V gene lookup returns CDR1 ENHRY and CDR2 SYGVKD. The CDR3 extends over 14 amino acids. CDR3 loop: CAISDQELNTEAFF. CDR3 coding DNA: TGTGCCATCAGTGATCAGGAATTGAACACTGAAGCTTTCTTT.

J is TRBJ2-7 and V is TRBV27; TRBD2 is a possible D gene (6 bases). This CDR3 contains 15 residues. V lost 2 bases and J 2 bases, leaving 13 bases between the germline ends. Germline V gene lookup returns CDR1 MNHEY and CDR2 SMNVEV (reference sequence). The CDR3 loop reads CASSLTIRLAYEQYF. CDR3 DNA sequence: TGTGCCAGCAGTTTAACAATCCGACTAGCCTACGAGCAGTACTTC.

The chain combines TRBV5-6 with TRBJ2-3; D is ambiguous. CDR1 SGHDT and CDR2 YYEEEE come from the germline V gene. The ends were cut back, 1 base at V and 5 bases at J, with 5 bases in the middle. This CDR3 contains 12 residues. CDR3 coding DNA: TGTGCCAGCAGCTTGACTTTAGATACGCAGTATTTT. Encoded protein: CASSLTLDTQYF.

The J gene is TRBJ2-7, the V gene TRBV19; 7 bases fit TRBD2. This CDR3 is built from 14 residues. J lost 1 base, V lost 5 bases, and 5 bases had no gene match. The germline CDR1 and CDR2 sequences are LNHDA and SQIVND (reference sequence). CDR3 region: CASSGSSGSYEQYF. DNA for the CDR3: TGTGCCAGTAGTGGGTCTAGCGGATCCTACGAGCAGTACTTC. The entire variable domain, with the rest obtained from reference TRBV19 and TRBJ2-7, is as follows: DGGITQSPKYLFRKEGQNVTLSCEQNLNHDAMYWYRQDPGQGLRLIYYSQIVNDFQKGDIAEGYSVSREKKESFPLTVTSAQKNPTAFYLCASSGSSGSYEQYFGPGTRLTVT.

The V call is TRBV13, the J call TRBJ2-7, with 9 bases aligning to TRBD2. CDR3 length: 19 amino acids. Per the germline V gene, CDR1 is PRHDT and CDR2 is FYEKMQ (reference sequence). V was pared by 1 base and J by 3 bases, with 16 bases of the junction left unmatched. This chain's CDR3 is CASSLEAREGPRVHYEQYF. The CDR3 DNA reads TGTGCCAGCAGCTTAGAGGCGCGGGAGGGCCCTCGGGTCCACTACGAGCAGTACTTC.

This clone appeared a single time. The gene calls are TRBV29-1 and TRBJ1-2; 11 nucleotides agree with TRBD1. Germline CDR1 and CDR2: SQVTM and ANQGSEA. This CDR3 has 16 amino acids. The J segment lost 6 bases and the V segment lost 0 bases, leaving 9 bases of the junction unmatched. This CDR3 reads CSVEDQWDRGFDGYTF. The CDR3 nucleotides read TGCAGCGTTGAAGATCAATGGGACAGGGGGTTCGATGGCTACACCTTC. Full variable domain (missing parts from reference TRBV29-1 and TRBJ1-2): SAVISQKPSRDICQRGTSLTIQCQVDSQVTMMFWYRQQPGQSLTLIATANQGSEATYESGFVIDKFPISRPNLTFSTLTVSNMSPEDSSIYLCSVEDQWDRGFDGYTFGSGTRLTVV.

The rearrangement uses TRBV5-1 and TRBJ2-1; D is possibly TRBD1 (5 bases). Germline values: CDR1 SGHRS, CDR2 YFSETQ. The CDR3 length is 13 residues. V was cut by 4 bases and J by 4 bases, with 9 bases left in between. The CDR3 region has the DNA TGCGCCAGCAGCGGGGCAGGGTACAATGAGCAGTTCTTC. Translation gives CASSGAGYNEQFF.

CDR3 residues: CASSVATRGGRDTQYF. The CDR3 DNA is TGTGCCAGCAGCGTAGCTACTCGGGGGGGGCGAGATACGCAGTATTTT. The chain employs TRBV9 and TRBJ2-3, with 8 bases matching TRBD2. V dropped 0 bases and J dropped 5; count of bases not matched to a gene: 8. The germline gives CDR1 SGDLS, CDR2 YYNGEE. The CDR3 sequence is 16 residues long.

In nucleotides, the CDR3 is TGTGCCAGTAGCCGCCTCGACAGGGACTTTCCTAGCACAGATACGCAGTATTTT. Translation: CASSRLDRDFPSTDTQYF. The chain couples TRBV19 to TRBJ2-3, with D maybe TRBD1 (7 bases). The CDR3 sequence is 18 residues long. The V end lost 6 bases, the J end lost 0 bases, and 22 bases lay between the germline ends. Germline values: CDR1 LNHDA, CDR2 SQIVND (reference sequence).

A word on this clone: In the same sample, other DNA sequences code for this CDR3. The chain links TRBV4-2 to TRBJ2-7; D is possibly TRBD2 (6 bases). Trimming took off 1 base at V and 3 bases at J, with 7 bases between the two ends. CDR3 length equals 13 residues. The V gene's germline CDR1 is LGHNA and CDR2 YNFKEQ. The CDR3: CASSQVGGYEQYF. Here the CDR3 DNA reads TGTGCCAGCAGCCAAGTCGGGGGCTACGAGCAGTACTTC.